This entry concerns a single T cell receptor beta chain. The germline V gene encodes CDR1 MGHRA and CDR2 YSYEKL. The CDR3 length is 16 residues. The V gene end was trimmed by 1 base and the J gene end by 2 bases; junction bases not matched to a gene: 7. The source of the sample is a study of Tregs in tolerant kidney transplant recipients. TCRdb's table, derived via immunoSEQ multiplex PCR, lists solely in-frame clones and lacks some. Of roughly 66,000 clones in the sample, more than 90% were seen once. This specimen was CD8+ T cells from blood, taken before the transplant. The chain employs TRBV4-1 and TRBJ2-7; 8 positions match TRBD2. The origin of this receptor is a human donor who received a combined kidney and bone marrow transplant. CDR3 residues: CASSQAAGGLTYEQYF. In nucleotides, the CDR3 is TGCGCCAGCAGCCAAGCCGCGGGGGGCCTCACCTACGAGCAGTACTTC.